This T cell receptor beta chain was sequenced in a study of T-cell memory formation after mild COVID-19. Study in general: TCR clusters mostly belonged to single donors.

Study-wide results and limits: Later expanders leaned toward CD4+, whereas clones contracting from day 15 to 85 were balanced CD4/CD8.

A remark on this clonotype: Its antigen is currently unknown.

TCRdb called the 5' RACE reads again in MiXCR, with one record for every CDR3 protein. The table has about 210,000 distinct CDR3 sequences, around 25% seen once. The CDR3 has 14 residues. The V end was cut by 3 bases, the J end by 8 bases, with 13 bases between. The germline V gene has CDR1 PRHDT and CDR2 FYEKMQ (reference sequence). The sequence derives from an adult woman who had mild COVID-19 (a few samples of this study predate the infection). Cell type and time point are not known. J is TRBJ1-4 and V is TRBV13; D is perhaps TRBD1 (5 bases). Sequenced: PBMCs or a T cell subset sorted from them (not recorded which). This CDR3 is CASSFGALGEKLFF. The CDR3 coding sequence is TGTGCCAGCAGCTTCGGGGCCCTAGGCGAAAAACTGTTTTTT.